Following are 2 T cell receptor beta chains from one sample sequenced in a study of T cells after yellow fever vaccination. TCRdb re-derived calls from the 5' RACE reads in MiXCR, one entry per CDR3 protein. The sample lists 340,000 or so distinct CDR3 sequences; about an eighth were seen once. This specimen consisted of CD4+ T cells sorted from PBMCs, obtained 15 days after the yellow fever booster vaccination. These receptors were collected from a man younger than 30 who received the YFV17D yellow fever vaccine.

The CDR3 DNA reads as TGTGCCAGCAGGATCCGGGACGGAAGAATTGGTTCACCCCTCCACTTT. Translated: CASRIRDGRIGSPLHF. The chain recombines TRBV7-2 with TRBJ1-6; the D gene is possibly TRBD1 (5 bases). Germline assignment: CDR1 SGHTA and CDR2 FQGNSA. The CDR3 loop spans 16 amino acids. Trimming took 6 bases from V and 9 from J, leaving 21 bases between them.

This clonotype has at least ten counts. The V gene is TRBV10-3, the J gene TRBJ1-5; TRBD1 might be the D (6 bases). The CDR3 spans 13 residues. Germline values: CDR1 ENHRY, CDR2 SYGVKD. V lost 10 bases and J lost 5, with 15 bases in between. CDR3 amino acids: CATRNRADQPQHF. CDR3 bases: TGTGCCACCCGGAACAGGGCTGATCAGCCCCAGCATTTT.